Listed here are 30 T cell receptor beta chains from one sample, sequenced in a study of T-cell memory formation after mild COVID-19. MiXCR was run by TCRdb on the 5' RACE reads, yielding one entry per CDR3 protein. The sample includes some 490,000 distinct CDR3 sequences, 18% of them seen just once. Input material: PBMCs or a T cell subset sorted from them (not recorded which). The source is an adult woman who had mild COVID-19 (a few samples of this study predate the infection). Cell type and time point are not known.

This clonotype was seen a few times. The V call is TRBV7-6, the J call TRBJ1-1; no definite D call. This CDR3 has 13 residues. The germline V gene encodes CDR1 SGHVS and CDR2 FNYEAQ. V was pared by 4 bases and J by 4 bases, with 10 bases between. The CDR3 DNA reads TGTGCCAGCAGCTCCGGGCCCAGCACTGAAGCTTTCTTT. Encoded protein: CASSSGPSTEAFF.

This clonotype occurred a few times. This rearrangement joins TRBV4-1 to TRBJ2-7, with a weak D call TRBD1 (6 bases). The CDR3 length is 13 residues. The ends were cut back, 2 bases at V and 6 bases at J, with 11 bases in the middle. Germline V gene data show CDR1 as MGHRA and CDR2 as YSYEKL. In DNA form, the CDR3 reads TGCGCCAGCAGCCAAACACAGGGATCCGAGCAGTACTTC. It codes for CASSQTQGSEQYF.

The CDR3 region is CASSEEGAPTEAFF. The CDR3 DNA is TGTGCCAGCAGTGAGGAGGGGGCGCCCACTGAAGCTTTCTTT. V gene TRBV2 combines with J gene TRBJ1-1, with 7 bases identical to TRBD1. Germline lookup yields CDR1 SNHLY and CDR2 FYNNEI. V was clipped by 3 bases and J by 4 bases; unmatched bases: 5. The CDR3 has 14 amino acids.

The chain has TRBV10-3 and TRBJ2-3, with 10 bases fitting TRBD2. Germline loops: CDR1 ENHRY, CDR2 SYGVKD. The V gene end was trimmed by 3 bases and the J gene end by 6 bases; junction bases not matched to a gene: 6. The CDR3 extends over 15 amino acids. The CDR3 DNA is TGTGCCATCAGTGATCTTCTAGCGGGAGCGGATACGCAGTATTTT. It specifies CAISDLLAGADTQYF.

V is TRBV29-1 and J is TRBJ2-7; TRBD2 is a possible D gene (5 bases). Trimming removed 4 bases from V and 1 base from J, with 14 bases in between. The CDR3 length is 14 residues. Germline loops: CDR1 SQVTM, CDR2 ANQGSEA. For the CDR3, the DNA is TGCAGCGTTGTTGGAGGATCGGATTCCTACGAGCAGTACTTC. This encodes CSVVGGSDSYEQYF.

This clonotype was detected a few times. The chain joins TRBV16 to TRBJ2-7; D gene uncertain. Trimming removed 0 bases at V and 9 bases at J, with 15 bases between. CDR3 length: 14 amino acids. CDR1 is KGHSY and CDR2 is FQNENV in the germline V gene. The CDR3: CASSQSGQAGGQYF. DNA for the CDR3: TGTGCCAGCAGCCAATCAGGGCAGGCTGGCGGGCAGTACTTC.

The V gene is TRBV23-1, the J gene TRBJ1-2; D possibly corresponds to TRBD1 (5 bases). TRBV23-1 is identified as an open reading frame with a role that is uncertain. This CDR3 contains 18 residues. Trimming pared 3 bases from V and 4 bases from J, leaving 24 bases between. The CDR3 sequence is CASSHDRDGYPLFYGYTF. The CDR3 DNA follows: TGCGCCAGCAGTCATGACCGGGACGGATATCCCCTGTTCTATGGCTACACCTTC.

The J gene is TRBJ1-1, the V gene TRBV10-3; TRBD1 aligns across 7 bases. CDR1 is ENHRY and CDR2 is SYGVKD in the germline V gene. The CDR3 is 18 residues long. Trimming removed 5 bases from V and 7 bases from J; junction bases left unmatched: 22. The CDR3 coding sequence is TGTGCCATCAGTCAGGGGGGTAGTTCCGGGCCACTGGAGGGTGAAGCTTTCTTT. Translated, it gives CAISQGGSSGPLEGEAFF.

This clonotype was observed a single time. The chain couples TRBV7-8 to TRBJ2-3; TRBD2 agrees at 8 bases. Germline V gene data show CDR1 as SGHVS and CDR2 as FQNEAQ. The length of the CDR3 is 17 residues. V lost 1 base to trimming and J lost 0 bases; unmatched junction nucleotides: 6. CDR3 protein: CASSLGSRGVSTDTQYF. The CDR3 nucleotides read TGTGCCAGCAGCTTAGGGTCGCGGGGGGTTAGCACAGATACGCAGTATTTT.

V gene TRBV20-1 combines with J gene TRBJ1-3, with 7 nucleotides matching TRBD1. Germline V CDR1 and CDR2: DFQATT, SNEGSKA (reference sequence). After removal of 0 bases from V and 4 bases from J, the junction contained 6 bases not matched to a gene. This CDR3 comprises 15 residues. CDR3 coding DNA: TGCAGTGCTAGAGATGGGACAGTTCTAGGAAACACCATATATTTT. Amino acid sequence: CSARDGTVLGNTIYF.

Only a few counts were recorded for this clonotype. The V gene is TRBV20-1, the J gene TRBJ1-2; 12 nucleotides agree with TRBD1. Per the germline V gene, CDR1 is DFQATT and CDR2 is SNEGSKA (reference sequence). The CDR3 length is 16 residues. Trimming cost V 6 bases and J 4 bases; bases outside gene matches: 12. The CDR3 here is CSAEEGQGAFGYGYTF. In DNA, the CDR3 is TGCAGTGCGGAGGAGGGACAGGGGGCATTCGGCTATGGCTACACCTTC.

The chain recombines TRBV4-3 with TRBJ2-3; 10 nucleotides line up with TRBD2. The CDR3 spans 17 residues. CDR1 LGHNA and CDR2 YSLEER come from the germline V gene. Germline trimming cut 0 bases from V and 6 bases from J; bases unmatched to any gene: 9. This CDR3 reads CASSQEHSGGVVDTQYF. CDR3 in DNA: TGCGCCAGCAGCCAAGAACACAGCGGGGGGGTTGTGGATACGCAGTATTTT.

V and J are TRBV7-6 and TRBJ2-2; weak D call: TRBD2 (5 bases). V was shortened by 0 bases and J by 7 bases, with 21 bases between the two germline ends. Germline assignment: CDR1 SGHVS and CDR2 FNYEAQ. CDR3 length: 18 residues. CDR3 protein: CASSLAEVSGVTGGELFF. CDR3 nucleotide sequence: TGTGCCAGCAGCTTAGCGGAGGTCAGCGGAGTAACTGGCGGGGAGCTGTTTTTT.

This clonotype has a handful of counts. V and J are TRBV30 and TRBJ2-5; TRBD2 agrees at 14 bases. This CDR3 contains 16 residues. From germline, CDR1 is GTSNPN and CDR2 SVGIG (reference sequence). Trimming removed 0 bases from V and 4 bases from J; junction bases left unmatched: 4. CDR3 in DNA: TGTGCCTGGAGTGTGGGGACTAGCGGGAGTCGAGAGACCCAGTACTTC. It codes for CAWSVGTSGSRETQYF.

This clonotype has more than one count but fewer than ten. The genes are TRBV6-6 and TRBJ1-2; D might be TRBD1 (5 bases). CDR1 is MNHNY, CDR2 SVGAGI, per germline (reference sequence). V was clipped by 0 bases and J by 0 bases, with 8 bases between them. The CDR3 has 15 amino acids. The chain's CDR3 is CASSYSMTANYGYTF. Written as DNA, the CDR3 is TGTGCCAGCAGTTACTCGATGACAGCTAACTATGGCTACACCTTC.

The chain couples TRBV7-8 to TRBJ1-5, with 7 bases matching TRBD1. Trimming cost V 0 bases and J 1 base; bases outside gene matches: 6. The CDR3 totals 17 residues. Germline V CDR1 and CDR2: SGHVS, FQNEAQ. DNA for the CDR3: TGTGCCAGCAGCTTAGCGCCGGCGGGACAGAGCAATCAGCCCCAGCATTTT. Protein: CASSLAPAGQSNQPQHF. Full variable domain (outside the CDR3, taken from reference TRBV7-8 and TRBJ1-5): GAGVSQSPRYKVAKRGQDVALRCDPISGHVSLFWYQQALGQGPEFLTYFQNEAQLDKSGLPSDRFFAERPEGSVSTLKIQRTQQEDSAVYLCASSLAPAGQSNQPQHFGDGTRLSIL.

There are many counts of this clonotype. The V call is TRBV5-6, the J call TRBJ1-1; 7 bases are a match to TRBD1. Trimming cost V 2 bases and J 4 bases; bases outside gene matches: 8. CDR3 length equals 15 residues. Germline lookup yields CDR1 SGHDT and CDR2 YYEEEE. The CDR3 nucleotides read TGTGCCAGCAGCTTACACAGGGGTGGGGTCACTGAAGCTTTCTTT. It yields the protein CASSLHRGGVTEAFF.

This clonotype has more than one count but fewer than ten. DNA for the CDR3: TGTGCCAGCAGCTTGAGGGAGGTGGGCAAAGAGACCCAGTACTTC. Translating it yields CASSLREVGKETQYF. This sequence joins TRBV5-6 and TRBJ2-5, with D perhaps TRBD2 (6 bases). The CDR3 has 15 residues. The germline V and J ends were trimmed by 1 base and 3 bases, with 13 bases remaining between them. Germline-derived CDR1 and CDR2 are SGHDT and YYEEEE.

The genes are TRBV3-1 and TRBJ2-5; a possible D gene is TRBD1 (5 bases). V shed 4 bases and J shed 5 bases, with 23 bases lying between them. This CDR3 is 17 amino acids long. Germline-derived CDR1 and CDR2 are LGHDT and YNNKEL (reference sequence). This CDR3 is CASSLFSFRRGHETQYF. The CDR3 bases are TGTGCCAGCAGCCTCTTCTCTTTCCGTCGAGGACACGAGACCCAGTACTTC.

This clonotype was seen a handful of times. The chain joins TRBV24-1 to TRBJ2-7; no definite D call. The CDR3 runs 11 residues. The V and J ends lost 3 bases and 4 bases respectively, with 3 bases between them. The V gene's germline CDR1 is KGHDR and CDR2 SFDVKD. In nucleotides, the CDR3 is TGTGCCACCAGTGATGATTACGAGCAGTACTTC. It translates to CATSDDYEQYF.

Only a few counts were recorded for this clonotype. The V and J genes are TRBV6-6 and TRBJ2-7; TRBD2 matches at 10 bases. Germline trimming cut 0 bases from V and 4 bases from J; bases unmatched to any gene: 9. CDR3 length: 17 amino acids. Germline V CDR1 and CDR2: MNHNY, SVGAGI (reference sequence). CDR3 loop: CASSYSSGRDTYYEQYF. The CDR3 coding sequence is TGTGCCAGCAGTTACTCGAGCGGGAGGGATACATATTACGAGCAGTACTTC.

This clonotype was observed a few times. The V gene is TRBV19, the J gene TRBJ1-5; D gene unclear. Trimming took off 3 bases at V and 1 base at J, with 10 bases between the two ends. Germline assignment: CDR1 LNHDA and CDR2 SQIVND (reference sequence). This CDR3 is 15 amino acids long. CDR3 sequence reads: CASSILAVSNQPQHF. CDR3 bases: TGTGCCAGTAGTATTCTTGCTGTAAGCAATCAGCCCCAGCATTTT.

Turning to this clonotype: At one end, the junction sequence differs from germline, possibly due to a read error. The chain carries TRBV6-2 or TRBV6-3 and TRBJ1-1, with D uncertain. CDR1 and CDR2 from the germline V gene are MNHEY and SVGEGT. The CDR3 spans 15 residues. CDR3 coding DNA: TGTGCCAGCAGCCCGCCACCGTTGGGGAACACTGAAGATTTCTTT. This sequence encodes CASSPPPLGNTEDFF.

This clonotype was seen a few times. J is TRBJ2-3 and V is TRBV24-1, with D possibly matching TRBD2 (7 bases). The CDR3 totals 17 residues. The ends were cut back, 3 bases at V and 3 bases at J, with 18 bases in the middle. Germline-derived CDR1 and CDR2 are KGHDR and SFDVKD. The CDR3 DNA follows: TGTGCCACCAGTGATGGGAAACAGGGAGCGGGGACAGATACGCAGTATTTT. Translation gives CATSDGKQGAGTDTQYF.

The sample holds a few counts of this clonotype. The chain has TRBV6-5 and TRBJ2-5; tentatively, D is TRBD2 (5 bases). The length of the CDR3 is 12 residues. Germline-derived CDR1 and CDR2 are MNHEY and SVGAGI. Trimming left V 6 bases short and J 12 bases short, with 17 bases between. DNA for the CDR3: TGTGCCAGCAGCCCCACCCCGGGGAAGGAGTACTTC. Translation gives CASSPTPGKEYF.

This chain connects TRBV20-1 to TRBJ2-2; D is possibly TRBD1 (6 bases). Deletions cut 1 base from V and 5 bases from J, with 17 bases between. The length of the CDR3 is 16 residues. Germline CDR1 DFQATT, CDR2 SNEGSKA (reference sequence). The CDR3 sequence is CSARADRQGRTGELFF. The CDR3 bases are TGCAGTGCTAGAGCCGACAGGCAGGGCAGGACCGGGGAGCTGTTTTTT.

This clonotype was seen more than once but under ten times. The CDR3 reads CASSYRTSASSYNEQFF. The DNA for the CDR3 is TGTGCCAGCAGTTACCGGACTAGCGCGAGCTCCTACAATGAGCAGTTCTTC. The rearrangement links TRBV6-2 or TRBV6-3 to TRBJ2-1; 9 bases match TRBD2. Germline values: CDR1 MNHEY, CDR2 SVGEGT. This CDR3 spans 17 amino acids. V lost 2 bases and J lost 0; bases outside the gene matches: 5.

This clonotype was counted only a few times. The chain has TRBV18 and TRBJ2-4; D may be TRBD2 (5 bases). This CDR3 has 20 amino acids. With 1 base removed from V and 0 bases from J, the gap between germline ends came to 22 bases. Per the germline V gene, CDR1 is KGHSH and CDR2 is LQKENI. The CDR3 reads CASSPLGWTSGALAKNIQYF. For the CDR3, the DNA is TGTGCCAGCTCACCACTTGGGTGGACCAGCGGAGCGTTAGCCAAAAACATTCAGTACTTC. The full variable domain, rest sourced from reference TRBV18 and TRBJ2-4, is NAGVMQNPRHLVRRRGQEARLRCSPMKGHSHVYWYRQLPEEGLKFMVYLQKENIIDESGMPKERFSAEFPKEGPSILRIQQVVRGDSAAYFCASSPLGWTSGALAKNIQYFGAGTRLSVL.

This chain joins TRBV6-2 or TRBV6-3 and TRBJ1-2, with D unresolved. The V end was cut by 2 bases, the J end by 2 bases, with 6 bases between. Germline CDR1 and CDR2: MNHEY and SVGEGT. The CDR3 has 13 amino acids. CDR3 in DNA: TGTGCCAGCAGTTACACGGGGAACTATGGCTACACCTTC. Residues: CASSYTGNYGYTF.

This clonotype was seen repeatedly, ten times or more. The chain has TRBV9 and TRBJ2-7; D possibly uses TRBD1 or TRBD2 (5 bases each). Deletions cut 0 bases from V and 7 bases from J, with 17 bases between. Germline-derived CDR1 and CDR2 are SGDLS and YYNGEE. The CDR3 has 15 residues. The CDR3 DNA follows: TGTGCCAGCAGCGTAGGCGATCGAGGGGCGATGGAGCAGTACTTC. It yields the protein CASSVGDRGAMEQYF.